This T cell receptor (beta chain) appears in the sequencing data of a study of cytomegalovirus exposure and HLA in healthy donors. Study-level findings and limits: CMV serostatus was the only recorded immune exposure for donors. It was taken for granted in presence/absence analyses that sequencing depth across donors was roughly uniform.

Notes on this clone: Its antigen is as yet unknown.

The CDR3 totals 14 residues. From germline, CDR1 is SGHAT and CDR2 FQNNGV. V was shortened by 0 bases and J by 4 bases, with 9 bases between the two germline ends. Primers included in the PCR were 60 Vbeta and 13 Jbeta primers. Assay: immunoSEQ multiplex PCR; the TCRdb copy retains only in-frame clones and omits some. The sample has approximately 92,000 clones; 70% to 85% are singletons. The sequence was obtained from a man in his sixties in good health and CMV-seronegative. What was sequenced was PBMCs. V is TRBV11-2 and J is TRBJ1-2; no firm D call. CDR3 amino acids: CASSLEGSFYGYTF. CDR3 in DNA: TGTGCCAGCAGCTTAGAGGGCAGTTTCTATGGCTACACCTTC.